The 5 T cell receptor beta chains presented below share a single source sample, sequenced in a study of blood T cell repertoires in COVID-19. Sequencing was performed with immunoSEQ multiplex PCR; in TCRdb, only in-frame clones are kept and a portion is missing. The sample has hundreds of thousands of clones; just over 85% are singletons. Sequenced material: peripheral blood. The source is a man in his forties or fifties with COVID-19, enrolled during active disease.

V gene TRBV6-1 combines with J gene TRBJ1-5; TRBD1 is a possible D gene (5 bases). Germline V gene lookup returns CDR1 MNHNS and CDR2 SASEGT. V lost 3 bases, J lost 2 bases, and 8 bases lay in between. The CDR3 extends over 14 amino acids. As DNA, the CDR3 is TGTGCCAGCAGTGACCGGGGGGGCAATCAGCCCCAGCATTTT. Translated: CASSDRGGNQPQHF.

There are many counts of this clone. The chain recombines TRBV27 with TRBJ2-2; 11 bases agree with TRBD2. This CDR3 is built from 15 residues. J was trimmed by 7 bases and V by 5 bases; bases with no gene match: 6. Germline loops: CDR1 MNHEY, CDR2 SMNVEV (reference sequence). The CDR3 is CASSIAGGPDGELFF. In DNA, the CDR3 is TGTGCCAGCAGTATAGCGGGAGGGCCGGACGGGGAGCTGTTTTTT.

This clone was counted between two and nine times. The chain is built from TRBV7-9 and TRBJ1-4; D is perhaps TRBD1 (5 bases). This CDR3 is built from 17 residues. V was shortened by 2 bases and J by 1 base, with 14 bases between the two germline ends. CDR1 and CDR2 (germline): SEHNR, FQNEAQ (reference sequence). CDR3 coding DNA: TGTGCCAGCAGCTTATTTTTTGGACATCAAACTAATGAAAAACTGTTTTTT. Amino acids: CASSLFFGHQTNEKLFF.

This clone was seen more than once but under ten times. The gene calls are TRBV6-5 and TRBJ1-2; 9 positions agree with TRBD1. CDR1 is MNHEY and CDR2 is SVGAGI in the germline V gene. Trimming at V came to 0 bases and at J to 4 bases, leaving 6 bases not matched to a gene. CDR3 length: 16 residues. The CDR3 DNA sequence: TGTGCCAGCAGTTACTCCGGGACAGGGCCTGGCTATGGCTACACCTTC. It yields the protein CASSYSGTGPGYGYTF.

The chain joins TRBV5-1 to TRBJ2-7; D is unresolved. From germline, CDR1 is SGHRS and CDR2 YFSETQ. Trimming stripped 4 bases from V and 3 bases from J, with 5 bases between. The CDR3 consists of 11 residues. The CDR3 is CASSRYYEQYF. The CDR3 coding sequence is TGCGCCAGCAGCCGTTACTACGAGCAGTACTTC.